This TCR beta chain was sequenced for a study of blood T cells in healthy people across ages (dated by TCRdb to about 2015). General notes on the study: In model experiments, template switching captured about one uniquely barcoded TCR beta cDNA molecule for every two T cells. To track age-related changes in TCR beta repertoire diversity, the study relied on deep sequencing normalized with unique cDNA molecular identifiers. Donors were grouped into four age groups: young (average approximately 16 years), middle-aged (39), aged (62) and long-lived (just over 80). To avoid experimental bias, donors of different ages were randomly spread across the sequencing lanes. Using the same blood draw, the study looked at two additional independent replicas of 1 million unique cDNA reads for two donors, one aged 18 to 30 and the other aged 80 or older. What the research found in general, with its limitations: Because profiling used bulk unsorted PBMCs, naive and antigen-experienced compartments could not be compared conclusively. Compared with the aged group, the long-lived group had more naive CD4+ T cells, fewer expanded clones and increased TCR diversity, a pattern suggesting age selection. There was a strong correlation between observed TCR beta diversity and the percentage of naive T cells measured by flow cytometry. The CMV infection status of donors was not known, potentially confounding age-related changes in expanded clonotypes. As age increased, observed TCR beta diversity per million T cells dropped in a roughly linear way, and a significant reduction was already evident by age 40. Total diversity estimates from one million sequenced T cells were considered lower bounds and underestimates.

The junction shows trimming of 6 bases on V and 1 base on J, plus 9 bases between the germline ends. In the germline V gene (reference sequence), CDR1 corresponds to DFQATT and CDR2 to SNEGSKA. The CDR3 holds 12 amino acids from the cysteine to the phenylalanine. The CDR3 DNA has 36 bases and is translated from base 1. Library preparation employed 5' RACE. Sequenced using an Illumina HiSeq 2500. A second PCR of roughly 6 to 11 cycles was performed with a sample-barcoded 5' primer and a J-beta primer mix. A template-switch 5' adaptor carrying 12 random nucleotides introduced a unique molecular identifier onto each TCR beta cDNA molecule. At least 2.5 million CDR3-containing paired-end reads were obtained from each sample. First-strand cDNA was synthesized from all RNA with the Mint cDNA synthesis kit, primed by a TRBC-specific oligonucleotide. Following uracil-DNA glycosylase treatment, all cDNA underwent a first 18-cycle PCR with the universal primers M1SS and BC2_uni_R. The source study handled its data this way. Normalization of each sample was performed by random selection of 1 million high-quality reads, each carrying a distinct molecular identifier. Reads with shared molecular identifiers were discarded instead of being binned into consensus sequences. MiTCR, with a Q25 quality threshold and the strictest error-elimination algorithm, was used for CDR3 identification, clonotype clustering and error correction. A nonparametric unseen species model with Euler transformation was used to estimate lower-bound total TCR beta diversity. Using fastp at Q25 and MiXCR, TCRdb reprocessed the public reads and kept productive beta chains. Rows are combined by CDR3 protein, so each entry shows the most common genes and DNA. TCRdb's processing, not the study's, gives the V and J calls here. Across this sample there are 1.5 million to 2 million distinct CDR3 sequences, with roughly 27% seen only once. Of the sample, 7% to 9% falls within the top ten clones.

Donors were approximately 42 systemically healthy Caucasian individuals from Russia aged roughly 6 to 95 years. Around 10 milliliters of peripheral blood were drawn from each donor into EDTA-treated Vacutainer tubes. Ficoll-Paque density-gradient centrifugation was used to isolate PBMCs, with at least 6.5 million per sample. Trizol reagent was used to extract total RNA from the PBMCs, yielding at least 6 micrograms per sample. For every donor, an aliquot of PBMCs went through flow cytometry to measure the percentages of naive CD45RAhigh/CD27high T cells. There are many counts of this clonotype. The antigen it binds to is not known. Qualities for individual bases were not recorded, and no much larger clone is one base off.

The sample taken for sequencing was blood. The sequence derives from a woman between 25 and 40 years old in good health. The rearrangement joined TRBV20-1 to TRBJ1-2; no D gene can be assigned with confidence. The CDR3 region: CSARALNYGYTF. The nucleotide sequence reads as follows: TGCAGTGCCCGAGCACTTAACTATGGCTACACCTTC.